This T cell receptor beta chain came from a study of blood T cell repertoires in COVID-19. About the research overall: Collection of acute and convalescent COVID-19 samples took place in the United States, Italy and Spain.

Original processing methods: Quantification of nucleated cells was approximated via reference gene primer amplification. Clones were sequenced by immunoSEQ multiplex PCR, and TCRdb holds only the in-frame ones, with some missing. The V and J calls and clone size are taken from that table; D and trimming were inferred from the DNA. The table shows some 530,000 clones, with 80% to 90% occurring only once. To note about this clone: The sample has other DNA sequences that encode this CDR3 too.

Trimming removed 0 bases at V and 8 bases at J, with 7 bases between. The CDR3 sequence is 12 residues long. Per the germline V gene, CDR1 is LNHNV and CDR2 is YYDKDF (reference sequence). The sequencing sample was made of peripheral blood. V is TRBV15 and J is TRBJ1-2; no reliable D call. The receptor was isolated from a human donor in a cohort sampled during active COVID-19. The DNA for the CDR3 is TGTGCCACCAGCAGAGATCGAGGGGGCTACACCTTC. Amino acids: CATSRDRGGYTF.